This T cell receptor (beta chain) is from a study of blood T cell repertoires in COVID-19. As for the study in general: T cells, B-cell-depleted T cells, or PBMCs supplied cDNA or gDNA.

Under the authors' procedure: Reference gene primer amplification gave nucleated cell count estimates. Repertoires were generated with immunoSEQ multiplex PCR, while TCRdb's copy carries only in-frame clones and drops some. From that table come the V and J calls and clone size; the DNA was used to work out D and trimming. Counted here are about 120,000 clones, roughly 87% occurring once; the ten biggest clones make up 6.5% to 8.5%. V gave up 4 bases and J gave up 4 bases; unmatched junction bases: 4. This CDR3 region has 15 residues. Germline-derived CDR1 and CDR2 are SGDLS and YYNGEE. This clonotype was sampled from a human donor in a cohort sampled during active COVID-19. The chain couples TRBV9 to TRBJ2-2, with 10 bases that match TRBD1. Sequenced sample: peripheral blood. The CDR3 here is CASSIGQGGTGELFF. For the CDR3, the DNA is TGTGCCAGCAGCATCGGACAGGGGGGCACCGGGGAGCTGTTTTTT.